Sequencing of this T cell receptor beta chain was carried out in a study of T cells expressing NK-cell markers (dated by TCRdb to the early 2020s). Turning to the overall study: In sorted CD3+CD56+NKG2C+, CD3+CD56+NKG2C- and CD3+CD56-NKG2C+ T-cell subsets from roughly 8 donors, TCR beta-chain repertoires were profiled. The libraries were sequenced on Illumina HiSeq 2000/2500, MiSeq or NextSeq, producing 2 x 150 bp reads. Among the eight sequenced donors, seven were HCMV-seropositive and one was HCMV-seronegative. The eight sequenced donors were randomly selected healthy volunteers, three men and five women.

A commercial ELISA kit detecting HCMV-specific IgG in serum was used to determine HCMV serostatus. Ficoll density gradient centrifugation was used to isolate peripheral blood mononuclear cells from blood. Summary of the overall study and its limitations: In six donors, the dominant CD3+CD56+NKG2C+ clonotypes ranked among the top 10 CD8+ clonotypes, making up 1.0-7.0% of CD8+ T cells. It remained unclear whether the expanded NKG2C-expressing T cell clones were specific for HCMV antigens. Those dominant clonotypes were again the most abundant among CD3+CD56-NKG2C+ cells in a handful of donors, at about 28.3-65%.

The data were produced on an Illumina HiSeq 2000. TCR beta cDNA libraries were made by 5'RACE template switching that added a universal primer site and unique molecular identifiers. cDNA synthesis was primed from the TCR beta constant segment, followed by two successive PCR amplification steps. As for how the authors treated the data: MIGEC handled demultiplexing of the reads and grouping by UMI, while MiTCR was used to assemble and quantify clonotypes. To exclude erroneous sequences, any TCR cDNA sequence not supported by at least two reads was discarded. The tcR package was used for downstream repertoire analysis, with clonotypes matched between fractions based on CDR3 nucleotide sequence plus V segment. Antigen specificity was annotated against VDJdb with VDJmatch, allowing one amino acid substitution in CDR3. TCRdb reprocessed the reads, and each CDR3 protein sequence is entered once, without DNA. The authors' filters were not applied to this entry. The sample has hundreds of thousands of distinct CDR3 sequences on record. The ten largest clonotypes hold 4% to 6.5% of the sample.

About this clonotype itself: Its antigen is still unknown.

From the cysteine through the phenylalanine, the CDR3 covers 13 amino acids. Only the protein sequence is given. This TCR derives from a man between 18 and 69 years old in good health. The sample consisted of blood T cells: a sorted CD56 or NKG2C T cell subset, CD4+ or CD8+ T cells, or bulk PBMC T cells (not recorded which). Recombination joined TRBV12-3 or TRBV12-4 with TRBJ1-6; TCRdb reports TRBD1, a call that lacks DNA to check it against. The CDR3 corresponds to CASSSRGGSPLHF.